A single sample is the source of the 22 T cell receptor beta chains below, sequenced in a study of cytomegalovirus exposure and HLA in healthy donors (TCRdb year 2017). Libraries came from the immunoSEQ multiplex PCR assay. For the multiplex PCR, a mixture combining 60 forward primers for TCR Vbeta segments and 13 reverse primers for TCR Jbeta segments was used. TCRdb retrieved this table from immuneACCESS and kept in-frame rearrangements only. Not all clones are present; in checked studies, unresolved V genes account for under half, and no reason is known for the remainder. The sample table holds approximately 90,000 clones, of which approximately 63% were seen once. The top ten hold approximately 6% of the sample. Specimen: PBMCs. These receptors came from a woman in her twenties or thirties in good health and CMV-seronegative.

Only a few counts were recorded for this clone. V and J are TRBV5-6 and TRBJ1-1; D call uncertain. CDR3 length: 16 amino acids. Germline CDR1 reads SGHDT; CDR2 reads YYEEEE. V lost 0 bases to trimming and J lost 5 bases, with 17 bases between them. The CDR3 DNA reads TGTGCCAGCAGCTTGGCCGAAGGAGTAAAGAGGACTGAAGCTTTCTTT. This encodes CASSLAEGVKRTEAFF.

J is TRBJ1-2 and V is TRBV30; tentative D call: TRBD1 (6 bases). V was trimmed by 2 bases and J by 6 bases, leaving 7 bases between them. There are 11 residues in the CDR3. Germline V gives CDR1 GTSNPN, CDR2 SVGIG (reference sequence). The CDR3 protein is CAWSYRDGYTF. CDR3 bases: TGTGCCTGGAGTTACAGGGATGGCTACACCTTC. Filled out from reference TRBV30 and TRBJ1-2, the complete variable domain reads SQTIHQWPATLVQPVGSPLSLECTVEGTSNPNLYWYRQAAGRGLQLLFYSVGIGQISSEVPQNLSASRPQDRQFILSSKKLLLSDSGFYLCAWSYRDGYTFGSGTRLTVV.

This clone has more than one count but fewer than ten. The chain links TRBV4-3 to TRBJ2-1; 9 bases map to TRBD2. The CDR3 consists of 15 residues. After removal of 3 bases from V and 9 bases from J, the junction contained 9 bases not matched to a gene. The germline V gene encodes CDR1 LGHNA and CDR2 YSLEER. The CDR3 nucleotides read TGCGCCAGCAGCCAGGGACTAGCCTTATCTGGTGAGCAGTTCTTC. It encodes CASSQGLALSGEQFF.

The chain joins TRBV4-1 to TRBJ1-1; possible D gene TRBD1, 5 bases. CDR3 size: 15 residues. Trimming left V 1 base short and J 5 bases short, with 14 bases between. Per germline, CDR1 MGHRA and CDR2 YSYEKL. CDR3 in DNA: TGCGCCAGCAGCCAAGGGGGGACTGTCGGGACTGAAGCTTTCTTT. Residues: CASSQGGTVGTEAFF.

This chain uses TRBV25-1 with TRBJ1-5; D not certain. Per germline, CDR1 MGHDK and CDR2 SYGVNS. This CDR3 comprises 14 residues. The ends were cut back, 1 base at V and 5 bases at J, with 9 bases in the middle. The CDR3 coding sequence is TGTGCCAGCAGTGAATTGAGGGTTGATCAGCCCCAGCATTTT. It codes for CASSELRVDQPQHF.

The chain links TRBV7-2 to TRBJ2-7; TRBD1 is a possible D gene (6 bases). Germline lookup yields CDR1 SGHTA and CDR2 FQGNSA. The germline V and J ends were trimmed by 1 base and 6 bases, with 19 bases remaining between them. The CDR3 runs 16 residues. The CDR3 DNA reads TGTGCCAGCAGCTTAGGCTACCGGACAGACCCCCGCGAGCAGTACTTC. The encoded protein is CASSLGYRTDPREQYF.

This chain connects TRBV28 to TRBJ1-5; D possibly corresponds to TRBD1 (6 bases). Germline V CDR1 and CDR2: MDHEN, SYDVKM. The CDR3 spans 16 residues. V lost 4 bases to trimming and J lost 7 bases, with 20 bases between them. The chain's CDR3 is CASSSTSGALGQPQHF. For the CDR3, the DNA is TGTGCCAGCAGTTCAACCTCAGGGGCGTTGGGCCAGCCCCAGCATTTT.

The V gene is TRBV9, the J gene TRBJ1-1; 10 bases are a match to TRBD1. The CDR3 is 14 amino acids. Germline CDR1 SGDLS, CDR2 YYNGEE. V shed 1 base, J shed 7 bases, and the junction held 4 bases outside the gene matches. Written as DNA, the CDR3 is TGTGCCAGCAGCGTACAGCGGACAGGGGGTGAAGCTTTCTTT. Protein sequence: CASSVQRTGGEAFF.

This clone was observed a handful of times. The chain is built from TRBV15 and TRBJ2-1, with TRBD2 matching over 13 bases. CDR3 length equals 20 residues. Losses at the gene ends were 2 bases for V and 3 bases for J; bases not matched to a gene: 13. The germline CDR1 and CDR2 sequences are LNHNV and YYDKDF (reference sequence). The chain's CDR3 is CATSRPIGLAGEGNYNEQFF. Here the CDR3 DNA reads TGTGCCACCAGCAGACCTATCGGACTAGCGGGAGAGGGTAACTACAATGAGCAGTTCTTC.

J is TRBJ2-3 and V is TRBV10-1, with TRBD2 matching 7 bases. Trimming cost V 0 bases and J 4 bases; bases outside gene matches: 13. The CDR3 runs 18 residues. Germline V lookup: CDR1 WNHNN, CDR2 SYGVQD (reference sequence). This CDR3 reads CASSESKVSAGDSDTQYF. DNA for the CDR3: TGCGCCAGCAGTGAGTCGAAAGTGTCGGCGGGAGATTCAGATACGCAGTATTTT.

This chain uses TRBV4-3 with TRBJ2-7; 8 bases are shared with TRBD2. CDR3 length: 15 residues. Germline trimming cut 2 bases from V and 6 bases from J; bases unmatched to any gene: 9. Germline V CDR1 and CDR2: LGHNA, YSLEER. The CDR3 DNA reads as TGCGCCAGCAGCCAACTACTAGCGGAAGAGGCCGAGCAGTACTTC. Translating gives CASSQLLAEEAEQYF.

The table lists this clone with a count of one. This chain connects TRBV6-1 to TRBJ1-4; D unclear. V gave up 4 bases and J gave up 8 bases, with 5 bases separating them. Germline CDR1 is MNHNS and CDR2 is SASEGT. The CDR3 contains 11 residues. The CDR3 loop is CASSVQEKLFF. The CDR3 DNA sequence: TGTGCCAGCAGTGTGCAGGAAAAACTGTTTTTT.

The genes are TRBV2 and TRBJ2-3; tentative D call: TRBD2 (6 bases). V was trimmed by 8 bases and J by 2 bases, leaving 11 bases between them. Germline CDR1 and CDR2: SNHLY and FYNNEI. This CDR3 has 13 residues. The CDR3 region is CASGRGATDTQYF. The DNA for the CDR3 is TGTGCCAGCGGGCGGGGTGCCACAGATACGCAGTATTTT. Full variable domain (missing parts from reference TRBV2 and TRBJ2-3): EPEVTQTPSHQVTQMGQEVILRCVPISNHLYFYWYRQILGQKVEFLVSFYNNEISEKSEIFDDQFSVERPDGSNFTLKIRSTKLEDSAMYFCASGRGATDTQYFGPGTRLTVL.

V and J are TRBV6-1 and TRBJ2-2, with 9 bases identical to TRBD1. This CDR3 region has 17 residues. Germline V CDR1 and CDR2: MNHNS, SASEGT. Unmatched junction bases numbered 9, after V lost 0 bases and J lost 7 bases. The CDR3 region has the DNA TGTGCCAGCAGTGAAGCGCCCTGGACAGGGGATGGCGGGGAGCTGTTTTTT. Its protein is CASSEAPWTGDGGELFF.

This chain links TRBV28 with TRBJ1-1, with D perhaps matching TRBD1 (5 bases). Germline CDR1 MDHEN, CDR2 SYDVKM. This CDR3 is built from 12 residues. Trimming took off 2 bases at V and 9 bases at J, with 10 bases between the two ends. CDR3 coding DNA: TGTGCCAGCAGTTTACGACAGTCGCAAGCTTTCTTT. Its translation is CASSLRQSQAFF.

The CDR3 region has the DNA TGTGCCTGGAGTCCCCCCTACCAGCCCCAGCATTTT. Translated, it gives CAWSPPYQPQHF. The J gene is TRBJ1-5, the V gene TRBV30, with D uncertain. The CDR3 covers 12 residues. The germline V and J ends were trimmed by 2 bases and 7 bases, with 9 bases remaining between them. CDR1 and CDR2 (germline): GTSNPN, SVGIG (reference sequence).

This clone was recorded a few times. This chain uses TRBV7-8 with TRBJ1-2, with D possibly matching TRBD1 (5 bases). Germline CDR1 and CDR2: SGHVS and FQNEAQ. The length of the CDR3 is 13 residues. V was shortened by 7 bases and J by 6 bases, with 15 bases between the two germline ends. The CDR3 reads CASTQREGNGYTF. The CDR3 DNA sequence: TGTGCCAGCACCCAAAGGGAGGGGAATGGCTACACCTTC.

The V gene is TRBV6-5, the J gene TRBJ2-7; D is uncertain. The CDR3 extends over 13 amino acids. In germline, CDR1 is MNHEY, CDR2 SVGAGI. Trimming removed 6 bases at V and 2 bases at J, with 11 bases between. The CDR3: CASSYVGAYEQYF. CDR3 nucleotides: TGTGCCAGCAGCTACGTGGGCGCCTACGAGCAGTACTTC.

The chain employs TRBV11-2 and TRBJ2-7; 7 bases fit TRBD1. The CDR3 runs to 15 residues. The germline V gene encodes CDR1 SGHAT and CDR2 FQNNGV. V shed 3 bases and J 2 bases; nucleotides not matched to a gene: 7. The CDR3 sequence: CASSLAPTGPYEQYF. The CDR3 region has the DNA TGTGCCAGCAGCTTGGCCCCGACAGGGCCCTACGAGCAGTACTTC.

V gene TRBV18 combines with J gene TRBJ2-7, with 9 bases lining up with TRBD2. Germline-derived CDR1 and CDR2 are KGHSH and LQKENI. V gave up 3 bases and J gave up 5 bases; unmatched junction bases: 17. The CDR3 sequence is 18 residues long. CDR3 nucleotide sequence: TGTGCCAGCTCACCCTCGTCTCCCCTAGCGGGGAGCCGAAACGAGCAGTACTTC. It is translated as CASSPSSPLAGSRNEQYF.

The chain employs TRBV6-5 and TRBJ2-7, with D possibly being TRBD2 (5 bases). V was clipped by 10 bases and J by 4 bases, with 20 bases between them. CDR1 MNHEY and CDR2 SVGAGI come from the germline V gene. The length of the CDR3 is 14 residues. The CDR3 loop is CATGRGGRSYEQYF. In DNA form, the CDR3 reads TGTGCCACCGGCCGGGGTGGCCGGTCGTACGAGCAGTACTTC.

The chain carries TRBV23-1 and TRBJ1-4; a possible D gene is TRBD1 (5 bases). TRBV23-1 is recorded as an ORF, its role being uncertain. The V end was cut by 1 base, the J end by 4 bases, with 10 bases between. The length of the CDR3 is 15 residues. The DNA of the CDR3 is TGCGCCAGCAGTCAATTCCCCGACAGTAATGAAAAACTGTTTTTT. Residues: CASSQFPDSNEKLFF.